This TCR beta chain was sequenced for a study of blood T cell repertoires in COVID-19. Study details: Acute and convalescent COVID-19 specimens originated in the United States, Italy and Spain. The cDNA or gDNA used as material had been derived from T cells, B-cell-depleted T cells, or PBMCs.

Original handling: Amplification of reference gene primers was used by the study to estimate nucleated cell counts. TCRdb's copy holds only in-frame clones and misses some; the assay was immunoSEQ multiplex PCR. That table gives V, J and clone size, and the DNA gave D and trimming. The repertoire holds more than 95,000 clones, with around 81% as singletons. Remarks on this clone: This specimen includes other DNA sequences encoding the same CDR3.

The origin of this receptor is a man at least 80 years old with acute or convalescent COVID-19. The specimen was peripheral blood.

The CDR3 region is CASSRTGGPYEQYF. In DNA form, the CDR3 reads TGTGCCAGTAGCCGGACAGGGGGTCCCTACGAGCAGTACTTC. V usage is TRBV19 and J usage is TRBJ2-7; 10 bases map to TRBD1. CDR3 length: 14 residues. V shed 6 bases and J 2 bases; nucleotides not matched to a gene: 4. Germline V CDR1 and CDR2: LNHDA, SQIVND (reference sequence). The whole variable domain, filled in from reference TRBV19 and TRBJ2-7, reads DGGITQSPKYLFRKEGQNVTLSCEQNLNHDAMYWYRQDPGQGLRLIYYSQIVNDFQKGDIAEGYSVSREKKESFPLTVTSAQKNPTAFYLCASSRTGGPYEQYFGPGTRLTVT.